This T cell receptor (beta chain) was observed in a study of shared clonotypes between healthy human individuals. Repertoires were generated with immunoSEQ multiplex PCR, while TCRdb's copy carries only in-frame clones and drops some. The sample consists of 1,500,000 or so clones, approximately 98.5% of them appearing once. V lost 4 bases to trimming and J lost 4 bases, with 21 bases between them. In germline, CDR1 is SGDLS, CDR2 YYNGEE. This CDR3 contains 16 residues. What was sequenced was naive CD4+ T cells sorted from blood. Subset specified: CD45RA+ positively selected. The rearrangement joins TRBV9 to TRBJ2-7; possibly TRBD2 for D (7 bases). The TCR sequence derives from a man younger than 40 in good health. CDR3: CASSRGAGANYYEQYF. DNA for the CDR3: TGTGCCAGCAGCCGGGGGGCGGGAGCTAATTATTACGAGCAGTACTTC.